The 2 T cell receptor beta chains below come from one sample, sequenced in a study of cytomegalovirus exposure and HLA in healthy donors (dated by TCRdb to 2016 to 2017). Library method: the immunoSEQ multiplex PCR assay. For the multiplex PCR, a mixture combining 60 forward primers for TCR Vbeta segments and 13 reverse primers for TCR Jbeta segments was used. The table comes from immuneACCESS by way of TCRdb, which keeps in-frame sequences with V and J called. Part of the clones is missing from these tables; in studies checked, under half for an unresolved V gene and the rest for unknown reasons. This sample's clone table shows about 200,000 clones. Jointly, the top ten make up 0.9% to 1.4% of the sample. Input material: PBMCs. Receptor source: a girl aged 2 to 9 in good health and CMV-seropositive.

The rearrangement uses TRBV6-6 and TRBJ2-1; 12 nucleotides match TRBD2. The CDR3 length is 14 residues. Per the germline V gene, CDR1 is MNHNY and CDR2 is SVGAGI (reference sequence). The V gene end was trimmed by 7 bases and the J gene end by 15 bases; junction bases not matched to a gene: 13. CDR3 residues: CASTPTSGRESGFF. CDR3 in DNA: TGTGCCAGCACGCCGACTAGCGGGAGAGAGAGCGGGTTCTTC.

This chain links TRBV25-1 with TRBJ2-5; 8 nucleotides agree with TRBD2. Trimming removed 3 bases from V and 5 bases from J; junction bases left unmatched: 5. The CDR3 length is 14 residues. The germline V gene has CDR1 MGHDK and CDR2 SYGVNS. The CDR3 sequence: CASSDPGGGETQYF. The CDR3 region has the DNA TGTGCCAGCAGTGACCCGGGAGGGGGGGAGACCCAGTACTTC. The full variable domain, in which reference TRBV25-1 and TRBJ2-5 provide the parts outside the CDR3, is EADIYQTPRYLVIGTGKKITLECSQTMGHDKMYWYQQDPGMELHLIHYSYGVNSTEKGDLSSESTVSRIRTEHFPLTLESARPSHTSQYLCASSDPGGGETQYFGPGTRLLVL.